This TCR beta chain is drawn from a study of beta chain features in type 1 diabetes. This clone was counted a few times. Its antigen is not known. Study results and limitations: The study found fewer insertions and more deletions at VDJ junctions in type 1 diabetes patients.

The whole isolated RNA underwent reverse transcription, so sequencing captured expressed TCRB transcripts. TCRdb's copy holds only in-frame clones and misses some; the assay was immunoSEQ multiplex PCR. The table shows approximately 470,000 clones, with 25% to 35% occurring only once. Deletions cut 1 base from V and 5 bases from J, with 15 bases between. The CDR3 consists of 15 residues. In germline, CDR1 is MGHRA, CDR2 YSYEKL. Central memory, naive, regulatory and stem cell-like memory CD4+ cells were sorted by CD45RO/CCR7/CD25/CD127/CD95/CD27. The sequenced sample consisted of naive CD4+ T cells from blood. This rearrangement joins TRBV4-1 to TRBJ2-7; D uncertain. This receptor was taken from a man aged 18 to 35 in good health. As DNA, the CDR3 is TGCGCCAGCAGCCAAGTGCAGGTAGGGCGAGACGAGCAGTACTTC. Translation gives CASSQVQVGRDEQYF.